What follows are 10 T cell receptor beta chains derived from one specimen sequenced in a study of T cells in Graves' hyperthyroidism and ophthalmopathy. RNA transcripts served as the template for amplifying TCR beta CDR3 regions. The HTBI primer set drove a first-round RT-PCR of the TCR CDR3. MiXCR was run by TCRdb on the multiplex PCR reads, yielding one entry per CDR3 protein. The table shows more than 350,000 distinct CDR3 sequences, with 15% occurring only once. Material for sequencing was blood. The receptors here all came from a woman between 25 and 40 years old with Graves' hyperthyroidism.

This chain links TRBV29-1 with TRBJ2-5; D is unclear. This CDR3 comprises 14 residues. V was pared by 1 base and J by 1 base, with 10 bases between. Germline V CDR1 and CDR2: SQVTM, ANQGSEA. CDR3 DNA sequence: TGCAGCGTTGAAGTCGGCAGAACCCAAGAGACCCAGTACTTC. It is translated as CSVEVGRTQETQYF.

The chain couples TRBV27 to TRBJ2-7; no clear D. The CDR3 is 15 residues long. V lost 2 bases to trimming and J lost 0 bases, with 11 bases between them. CDR1 MNHEY and CDR2 SMNVEV come from the germline V gene (reference sequence). CDR3 DNA sequence: TGTGCCAGCAGTTTAAGGACCGGAAGCTCCTACGAGCAGTACTTC. This encodes CASSLRTGSSYEQYF.

The chain joins TRBV6-4 to TRBJ2-2; possibly TRBD2 for D (6 bases). Germline CDR1 is MRHNA and CDR2 is SNTAGT. The CDR3 contains 13 residues. Trimming left V 5 bases short and J 4 bases short, with 8 bases between. The CDR3 reads CASSRDFTGELFF. CDR3 sequence (DNA): TGTGCCAGCAGTAGGGACTTCACCGGGGAGCTGTTTTTT.

The chain has TRBV4-1 and TRBJ1-4; tentative D call: TRBD1 (6 bases). This CDR3 has 15 amino acids. V lost 4 bases and J 7 bases, leaving 16 bases between the germline ends. Germline loops: CDR1 MGHRA, CDR2 YSYEKL. The CDR3 loop is CASSPLVGGGEKLFF. CDR3 DNA: TGCGCCAGCAGCCCACTTGTGGGGGGCGGTGAAAAACTGTTTTTT.

This clonotype was counted between two and nine times. V is TRBV2 and J is TRBJ2-3; D may be TRBD1 (5 bases). Trimming took 8 bases from V and 2 from J, leaving 11 bases between them. CDR3 length equals 13 residues. Germline V gene sequence: CDR1 SNHLY, CDR2 FYNNEI. CDR3 protein: CASGRQITDTQYF. Written as DNA, the CDR3 is TGTGCCAGCGGAAGACAGATCACAGATACGCAGTATTTT. Together with reference TRBV2 and TRBJ2-3, the CDR3 gives the full variable domain: EPEVTQTPSHQVTQMGQEVILRCVPISNHLYFYWYRQILGQKVEFLVSFYNNEISEKSEIFDDQFSVERPDGSNFTLKIRSTKLEDSAMYFCASGRQITDTQYFGPGTRLTVL.

This clonotype appeared a few times. The V call is TRBV4-2, the J call TRBJ2-1, with 7 nucleotides matching TRBD1. Germline V gene sequence: CDR1 LGHNA, CDR2 YNFKEQ. V was pared by 0 bases and J by 10 bases, with 6 bases of the junction left unmatched. This CDR3 region has 14 residues. CDR3 nucleotides: TGTGCCAGCAGCCAAGATACGGACAGGATAGAGCAGTTCTTC. Its protein product is CASSQDTDRIEQFF.

V usage is TRBV19 and J usage is TRBJ2-7, with D possibly TRBD2 on 6 matching bases. CDR3 length: 14 residues. V was pared by 2 bases and J by 3 bases, with 11 bases between. The germline CDR1 and CDR2 sequences are LNHDA and SQIVND (reference sequence). The CDR3 sequence is CASSISSANYEQYF. CDR3 in DNA: TGTGCCAGTAGTATATCTAGCGCGAACTACGAGCAGTACTTC.

This rearrangement joins TRBV7-9 to TRBJ2-1; 7 nucleotides match TRBD2. Germline V gene data show CDR1 as SEHNR and CDR2 as FQNEAQ (reference sequence). The CDR3 is made up of 15 amino acids. V lost 3 bases and J lost 4; bases outside the gene matches: 6. In DNA form, the CDR3 reads TGTGCCAGCAGCTTCCAAGCGGGGCGTTACAATGAGCAGTTCTTC. As protein: CASSFQAGRYNEQFF.

The chain is built from TRBV30 and TRBJ1-5; TRBD1 matches at 7 bases. Germline CDR1 and CDR2: GTSNPN and SVGIG (reference sequence). Trimming removed 3 bases from V and 5 bases from J; junction bases left unmatched: 7. The length of the CDR3 is 14 residues. The CDR3 is CAWRDYRGYQPQHF. The CDR3 DNA follows: TGTGCCTGGAGGGACTACAGGGGTTATCAGCCCCAGCATTTT.

Written as DNA, the CDR3 is TGTGCCTGGAGGTCTGGGGGCGGTAGGACCTACGAGCAGTACTTC. Its translation is CAWRSGGGRTYEQYF. The chain has TRBV30 and TRBJ2-7; tentative D call: TRBD1 (6 bases). The CDR3 spans 15 residues. V lost 3 bases to trimming and J lost 2 bases, with 17 bases between them. Germline CDR1 and CDR2: GTSNPN and SVGIG (reference sequence).